This T cell receptor (beta chain) was obtained from a study of breast tumors, draining lymph nodes, adjacent tissues. V was clipped by 2 bases and J by 6 bases, with 10 bases between them. This CDR3 spans 14 amino acids. Germline assignment: CDR1 SGHVS and CDR2 FQNEAQ. MiXCR, run by TCRdb on the multiplex PCR reads, gives a single entry per CDR3 protein. The table has around 130,000 distinct CDR3 sequences, just under 20% seen once. The lymph nodes were axillary draining lymph nodes from breast cancer patients. This clonotype was observed at least ten times. The target antigen is unknown. Study observations and caveats: That most tumor T cells come from lymph nodes remained unproven.

The TCR sequence derives from a female donor with breast cancer. Some clones in this sample may be carry-over from other donors' samples. The rearrangement links TRBV7-8 to TRBJ1-4, with TRBD1 as a possible D gene (6 bases). Sequenced: axillary lymph node tissue. CDR3 region: CASSLSRGDEKLFF. The CDR3 DNA reads as TGTGCCAGCAGCTTATCCAGGGGAGATGAAAAACTGTTTTTT.